What follows are 20 T cell receptor beta chains derived from one specimen sequenced in a study of vaccination and CD4 T cells after COVID-19. This sample's treatment: approximately nine-day PBMC culture with coronavirus spike peptide pools or control peptides (ViraFEST assay). For these receptors, no antigen is known. The Oncomine TCR Beta short-read assay sequenced DNA from cultured CD4+ T cells. MiXCR, applied by TCRdb to the PCR reads, yields one record per CDR3 protein. This sample carries 15,000 to 20,000 distinct CDR3 sequences, 30% to 45% of them seen once, and the ten largest clones take approximately 13%. The sequenced material came from CD4+ T cells from blood, cultured in vitro. The receptors were sampled from a human donor who had recovered from COVID-19.

The rearrangement joins TRBV28 to TRBJ2-3; 12 nucleotides match TRBD2. Trimming took 2 bases from V and 0 from J; bases not matched to a gene: 3. Germline V CDR1 and CDR2: MDHEN, SYDVKM. CDR3 size: 17 residues. The CDR3 region is CASSLASGGASTDTQYF. CDR3 coding DNA: TGTGCCAGCAGTTTAGCTAGCGGGGGGGCTAGCACAGATACGCAGTATTTT.

The chain is built from TRBV11-1 and TRBJ2-1; TRBD2 aligns across 8 bases. The CDR3 spans 16 residues. Germline values: CDR1 SGHAT, CDR2 FQDESV (reference sequence). Unmatched junction bases numbered 12, after V lost 5 bases and J lost 6 bases. In DNA, the CDR3 is TGTGCCAGCAGCGGACCTACGATAGCGGGATCCAATGAGCAGTTCTTC. Translation: CASSGPTIAGSNEQFF.

V is TRBV6-5 and J is TRBJ2-7, with a possible D match to TRBD2 (6 bases). The V gene's germline CDR1 is MNHEY and CDR2 SVGAGI. The CDR3 is made up of 18 amino acids. V lost 3 bases to trimming and J lost 2 bases, with 23 bases between them. The CDR3: CASSYRSPGGTTPYEQYF. CDR3 nucleotide sequence: TGTGCCAGCAGTTATAGGTCGCCGGGCGGGACCACTCCCTACGAGCAGTACTTC.

CDR3 nucleotides: TGTGCCAGCAGTACATCCGCCCCGGGTACGCAGCCCCAGCATTTT. Translation gives CASSTSAPGTQPQHF. The V call is TRBV6-2 or TRBV6-3, the J call TRBJ1-5; D ambiguous. Trimming took off 5 bases at V and 7 bases at J, with 18 bases between the two ends. Germline-derived CDR1 and CDR2 are MNHEY and SVGEGT. The CDR3 covers 15 residues.

The V gene is TRBV18, the J gene TRBJ2-7; 11 bases agree with TRBD2. The J segment lost 6 bases and the V segment lost 4 bases, leaving 8 bases of the junction unmatched. This CDR3 comprises 15 residues. Per the germline V gene, CDR1 is KGHSH and CDR2 is LQKENI. The CDR3 region is CASSRSGRGLSEQYF. Written as DNA, the CDR3 is TGTGCCAGCTCACGTAGCGGGAGGGGCCTATCCGAGCAGTACTTC.

The chain is built from TRBV6-1 and TRBJ1-5; D ambiguous. Germline lookup yields CDR1 MNHNS and CDR2 SASEGT. Trimming cost V 3 bases and J 4 bases, with 13 bases left between them. This CDR3 spans 15 amino acids. The CDR3 region is CASSDLSRNNQPQHF. CDR3 DNA: TGTGCCAGCAGTGACCTTAGCCGGAATAATCAGCCCCAGCATTTT.

The J gene is TRBJ2-3, the V gene TRBV6-1; 11 bases map to TRBD1. Looked up from germline, CDR1 is MNHNS and CDR2 is SASEGT. Germline trimming cut 6 bases from V and 4 bases from J; bases unmatched to any gene: 3. The CDR3 consists of 14 residues. Written as DNA, the CDR3 is TGTGCCAGCAGGGGGACAGGGGGGGCAGATACGCAGTATTTT. Translating gives CASRGTGGADTQYF.

The CDR3 sequence is CATSRVSNTGELFF. The CDR3 bases are TGTGCCACCAGCAGAGTCTCGAACACCGGGGAGCTGTTTTTT. The rearrangement links TRBV15 to TRBJ2-2, with D unclear. This CDR3 is 14 amino acids long. CDR1 LNHNV and CDR2 YYDKDF come from the germline V gene (reference sequence). V was cut by 1 base and J by 0 bases, with 3 bases left in between.

The chain couples TRBV6-4 to TRBJ2-6; tentatively, D is TRBD1 or TRBD2 (5 bases each). In germline, CDR1 is MRHNA, CDR2 SNTAGT. The V end was cut by 0 bases, the J end by 2 bases, with 5 bases between. The CDR3 loop spans 15 amino acids. The CDR3 sequence: CASSDSGAGANVLTF. DNA for the CDR3: TGTGCCAGCAGTGACTCGGGGGCTGGGGCCAACGTCCTGACTTTC.

This clonotype is labeled as medium-sized (0.01 to 0.1%). The V gene is TRBV27, the J gene TRBJ2-7, with unresolved D. The CDR3 runs 14 residues. Per germline, CDR1 MNHEY and CDR2 SMNVEV (reference sequence). Trimming removed 6 bases at V and 1 base at J, with 13 bases between. In DNA form, the CDR3 reads TGTGCCAGCAGGTTGTGGGTCGGGTCCTACGAGCAGTACTTC. Translation: CASRLWVGSYEQYF.

The chain couples TRBV3-1 to TRBJ2-4; D uncertain. The germline V gene encodes CDR1 LGHDT and CDR2 YNNKEL (reference sequence). This CDR3 comprises 14 residues. Trimming left V 0 bases short and J 5 bases short, with 8 bases between. CDR3 in DNA: TGTGCCAGCAGCCAAGAGACCGGAGAAAACATTCAGTACTTC. Translation: CASSQETGENIQYF. The full variable domain, its missing parts supplied by reference TRBV3-1 and TRBJ2-4, is DTAVSQTPKYLVTQMGNDKSIKCEQNLGHDTMYWYKQDSKKFLKIMFSYNNKELIINETVPNRFSPKSPDKAHLNLHINSLELGDSAVYFCASSQETGENIQYFGAGTRLSVL.

This chain connects TRBV5-1 to TRBJ2-5; 8 nucleotides agree with TRBD1. V shed 1 base, J shed 9 bases, and the junction held 11 bases outside the gene matches. Germline CDR1 is SGHRS and CDR2 is YFSETQ. The CDR3 spans 15 residues. The CDR3 DNA is TGCGCCAGCAGCTTGTCGACAGGGGCACCTCTCCCCCAGTACTTC. Amino acid sequence: CASSLSTGAPLPQYF.

V and J are TRBV9 and TRBJ2-3; D is uncertain. The CDR3 length is 12 residues. Deletions cut 4 bases from V and 4 bases from J, with 7 bases between. Germline CDR1 reads SGDLS; CDR2 reads YYNGEE. The CDR3 DNA reads TGTGCCAGCAGCACATACGCAGATACGCAGTATTTT. Amino acid sequence: CASSTYADTQYF.

The chain employs TRBV20-1 and TRBJ2-1; D call uncertain. Germline V lookup: CDR1 DFQATT, CDR2 SNEGSKA (reference sequence). The V end was cut by 0 bases, the J end by 0 bases, with 9 bases between. The CDR3 length is 15 residues. This CDR3 reads CSARDDHSSYNEQFF. Here the CDR3 DNA reads TGCAGTGCTAGAGATGACCATAGCTCCTACAATGAGCAGTTCTTC.

V is TRBV14 and J is TRBJ1-2; D unclear. The germline CDR1 and CDR2 sequences are SGHDN and FVKESK. This CDR3 is built from 14 residues. V was shortened by 3 bases and J by 6 bases, with 14 bases between the two germline ends. The CDR3 region has the DNA TGTGCCAGCAGCCAGAACCTCGAAGGGAATGGCTACACCTTC. Translated: CASSQNLEGNGYTF.

This clonotype occurred a few times. The chain is built from TRBV19 and TRBJ1-2; 7 bases line up with TRBD1. CDR3 size: 15 residues. The germline V gene encodes CDR1 LNHDA and CDR2 SQIVND (reference sequence). Trimming at V came to 4 bases and at J to 3 bases, leaving 8 bases not matched to a gene. CDR3 protein: CASSKERTGDYGYTF. For the CDR3, the DNA is TGTGCCAGTAGTAAGGAGCGCACAGGGGACTATGGCTACACCTTC.

This clonotype appeared once. A much more abundant neighbour one base away suggests this may be a read error. This sequence joins TRBV15 and TRBJ2-5, with 9 bases fitting TRBD2. The CDR3 consists of 16 residues. In germline, CDR1 is LNHNV, CDR2 YYDKDF (reference sequence). The ends lost 3 bases at V and 5 bases at J; junction bases unmatched: 10. CDR3 residues: CATSRGSGGIPETQYF. In DNA, the CDR3 is TGTGCCACCAGCAGGGGTAGCGGGGGTATCCCGGAGACCCAGTACTTC.

This chain connects TRBV20-1 to TRBJ2-7; 7 nucleotides match TRBD1. CDR3 length equals 14 residues. Germline CDR1 DFQATT, CDR2 SNEGSKA (reference sequence). V shed 3 bases, J shed 3 bases, and the junction held 8 bases outside the gene matches. The CDR3 loop is CSARPDRSDYEQYF. The DNA of the CDR3 is TGCAGTGCTAGGCCGGACAGGAGTGACTACGAGCAGTACTTC.

The chain joins TRBV20-1 to TRBJ1-6; TRBD1 aligns across 9 bases. The CDR3 is 15 amino acids. Germline assignment: CDR1 DFQATT and CDR2 SNEGSKA (reference sequence). After removal of 6 bases from V and 5 bases from J, the junction contained 8 bases not matched to a gene. CDR3 DNA: TGCAGTGCCCATAGGACAGGGGTCGATAATTCACCCCTCCACTTT. Translation: CSAHRTGVDNSPLHF.

This chain uses TRBV9 with TRBJ2-5; D is unclear. V was pared by 3 bases and J by 0 bases, with 9 bases between. From germline, CDR1 is SGDLS and CDR2 YYNGEE. The CDR3 length is 14 residues. The CDR3 loop reads CASSAHDYQETQYF. The CDR3 nucleotides are TGTGCCAGCAGCGCGCACGACTACCAAGAGACCCAGTACTTC.